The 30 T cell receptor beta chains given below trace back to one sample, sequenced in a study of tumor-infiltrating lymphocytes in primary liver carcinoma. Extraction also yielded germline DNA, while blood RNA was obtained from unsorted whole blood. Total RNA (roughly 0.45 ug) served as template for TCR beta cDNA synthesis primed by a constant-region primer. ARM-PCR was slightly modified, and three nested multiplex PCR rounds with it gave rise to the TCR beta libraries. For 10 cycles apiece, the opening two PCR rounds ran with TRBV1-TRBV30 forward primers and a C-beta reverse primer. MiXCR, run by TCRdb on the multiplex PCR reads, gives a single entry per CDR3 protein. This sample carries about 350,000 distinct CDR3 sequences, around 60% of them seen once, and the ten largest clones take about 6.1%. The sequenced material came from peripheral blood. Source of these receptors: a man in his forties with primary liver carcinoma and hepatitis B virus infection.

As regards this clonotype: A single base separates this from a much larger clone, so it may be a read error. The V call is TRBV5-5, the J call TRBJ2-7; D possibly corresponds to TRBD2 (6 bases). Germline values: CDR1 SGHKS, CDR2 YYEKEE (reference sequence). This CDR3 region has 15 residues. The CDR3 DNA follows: TGTACCAGCAGCTTATCTAGCGCATTAACCTACGAGCAGTACTTC. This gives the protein CTSSLSSALTYEQYF.

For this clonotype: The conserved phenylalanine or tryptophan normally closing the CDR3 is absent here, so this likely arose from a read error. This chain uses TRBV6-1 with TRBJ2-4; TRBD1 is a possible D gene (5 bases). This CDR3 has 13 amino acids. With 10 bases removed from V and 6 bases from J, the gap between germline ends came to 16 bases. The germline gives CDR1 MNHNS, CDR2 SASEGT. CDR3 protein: CATFDSNLNIQYL. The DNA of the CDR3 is TGTGCCACCTTCGACAGCAACTTAAACATTCAGTACCTC.

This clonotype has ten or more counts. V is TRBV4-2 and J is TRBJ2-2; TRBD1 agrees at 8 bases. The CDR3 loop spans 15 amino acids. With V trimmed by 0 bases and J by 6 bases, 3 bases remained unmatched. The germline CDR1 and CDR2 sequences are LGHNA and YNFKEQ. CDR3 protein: CASSQEEQGAGELFF. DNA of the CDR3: TGTGCCAGCAGCCAAGAGGAACAGGGGGCCGGGGAGCTGTTTTTT.

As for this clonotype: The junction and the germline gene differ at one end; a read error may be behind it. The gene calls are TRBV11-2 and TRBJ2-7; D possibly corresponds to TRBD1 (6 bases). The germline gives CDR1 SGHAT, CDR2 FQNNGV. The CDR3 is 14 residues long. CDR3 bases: TGCGCCAGCTGCTCGCAAACAGGGAGCTACGAGCAGTACTTC. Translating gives CASCSQTGSYEQYF.

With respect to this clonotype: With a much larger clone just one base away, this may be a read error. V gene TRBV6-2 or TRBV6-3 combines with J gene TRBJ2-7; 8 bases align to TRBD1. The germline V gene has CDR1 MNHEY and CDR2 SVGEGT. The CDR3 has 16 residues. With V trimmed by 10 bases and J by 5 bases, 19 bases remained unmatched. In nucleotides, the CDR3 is TGTGCCACCCAGGGGGCGGGGAGCCCTTTCCCCGACGAGCAGTACTTC. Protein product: CATQGAGSPFPDEQYF.

The CDR3 nucleotides are TGTGCCAGCAGCTCGGGACGGGTCACAGATACGCAGTATTTT. It yields the protein CASSSGRVTDTQYF. The chain joins TRBV11-2 to TRBJ2-3; tentatively, D is TRBD1 or TRBD2 (5 bases each). V gave up 4 bases and J gave up 2 bases, with 10 bases separating them. Germline CDR1 and CDR2: SGHAT and FQNNGV. The CDR3 loop spans 14 amino acids.

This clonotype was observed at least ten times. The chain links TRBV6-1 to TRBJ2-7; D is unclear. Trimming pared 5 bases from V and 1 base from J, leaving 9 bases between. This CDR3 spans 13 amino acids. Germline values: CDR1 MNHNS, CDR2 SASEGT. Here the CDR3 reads CASSRELSYEQYF. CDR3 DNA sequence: TGTGCCAGCAGTAGGGAACTTTCCTACGAGCAGTACTTC.

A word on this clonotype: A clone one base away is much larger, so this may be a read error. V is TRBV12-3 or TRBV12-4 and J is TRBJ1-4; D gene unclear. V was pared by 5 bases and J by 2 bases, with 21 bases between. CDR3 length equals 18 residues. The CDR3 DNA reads TGTGCCAGCAGTGCCGGGATAGGGTTCGGACTCACTAATGAAAAACTGTTTTTT. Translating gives CASSAGIGFGLTNEKLFF.

CDR3 residues: CASSYLGGEGDGYTF. DNA of the CDR3: TGTGCCAGCAGTTATTTGGGCGGGGAGGGTGACGGCTACACCTTC. The chain has TRBV6-6 and TRBJ1-2; no clear D gene. V dropped 3 bases and J dropped 8 bases, with 19 bases sitting between them. The V gene's germline CDR1 is MNHNY and CDR2 SVGAGI (reference sequence). This CDR3 has 15 amino acids.

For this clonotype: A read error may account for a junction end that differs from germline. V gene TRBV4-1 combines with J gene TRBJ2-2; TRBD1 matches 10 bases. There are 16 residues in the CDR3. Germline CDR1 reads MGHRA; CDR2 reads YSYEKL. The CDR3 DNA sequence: TGCGCCAGCAACGAACTGGACAGGGGGTTAGCCGGGGAGCTGCTTTTT. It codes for CASNELDRGLAGELLF.

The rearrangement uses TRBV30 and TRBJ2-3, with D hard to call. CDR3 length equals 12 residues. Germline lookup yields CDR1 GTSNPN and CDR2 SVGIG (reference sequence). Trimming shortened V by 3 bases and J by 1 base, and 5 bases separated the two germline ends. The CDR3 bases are TGTGCCTGGAGGTTCGGCACAGATACGCAGTATTTT. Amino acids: CAWRFGTDTQYF.

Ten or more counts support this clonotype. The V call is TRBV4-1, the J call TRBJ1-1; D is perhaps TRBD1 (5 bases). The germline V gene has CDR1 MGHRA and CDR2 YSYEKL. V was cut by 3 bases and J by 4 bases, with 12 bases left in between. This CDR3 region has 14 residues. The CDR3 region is CASSQGPQTTEAFF. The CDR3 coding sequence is TGCGCCAGCAGCCAGGGACCCCAGACCACTGAAGCTTTCTTT.

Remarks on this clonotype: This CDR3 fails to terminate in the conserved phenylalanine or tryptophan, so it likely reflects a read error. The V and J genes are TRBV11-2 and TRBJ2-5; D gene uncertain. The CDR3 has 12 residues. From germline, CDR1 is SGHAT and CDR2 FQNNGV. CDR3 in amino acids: CTSSPGQETQYI. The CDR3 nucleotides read TGTACCAGCAGCCCCGGACAAGAGACCCAGTACATC.

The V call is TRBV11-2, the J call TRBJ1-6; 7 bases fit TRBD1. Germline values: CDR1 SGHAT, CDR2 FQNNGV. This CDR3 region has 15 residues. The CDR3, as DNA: TGTGTCGGCAGCTTAGCAGGGGGAAATAATTCACCCCTCCACTTT. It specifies CVGSLAGGNNSPLHF.

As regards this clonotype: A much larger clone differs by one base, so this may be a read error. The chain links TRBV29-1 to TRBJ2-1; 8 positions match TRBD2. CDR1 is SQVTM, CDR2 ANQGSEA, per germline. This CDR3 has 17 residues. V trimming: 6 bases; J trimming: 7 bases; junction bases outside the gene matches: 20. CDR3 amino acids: CSVGGRREDPARNEQFF. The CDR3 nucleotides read TGCAGCGTGGGGGGCAGGCGGGAGGACCCCGCACGGAATGAGCAGTTCTTC.

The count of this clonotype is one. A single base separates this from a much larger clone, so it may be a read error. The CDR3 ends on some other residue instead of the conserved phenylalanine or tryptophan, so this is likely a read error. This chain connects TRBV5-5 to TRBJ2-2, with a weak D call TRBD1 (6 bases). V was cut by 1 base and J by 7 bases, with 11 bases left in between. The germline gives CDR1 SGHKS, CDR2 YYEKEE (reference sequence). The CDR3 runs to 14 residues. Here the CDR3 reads CASSLTGMGGELFL. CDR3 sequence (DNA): TGTGCCAGCAGCTTGACAGGGATGGGCGGGGAGCTGTTTCTT.

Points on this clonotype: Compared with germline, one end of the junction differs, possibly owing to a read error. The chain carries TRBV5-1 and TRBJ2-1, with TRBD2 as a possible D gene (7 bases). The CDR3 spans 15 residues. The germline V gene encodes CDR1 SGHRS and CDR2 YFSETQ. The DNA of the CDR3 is TGCGCCAGCAGCTTGTCTGTTGCGGGGGACAATGAGCACTTCTTC. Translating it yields CASSLSVAGDNEHFF.

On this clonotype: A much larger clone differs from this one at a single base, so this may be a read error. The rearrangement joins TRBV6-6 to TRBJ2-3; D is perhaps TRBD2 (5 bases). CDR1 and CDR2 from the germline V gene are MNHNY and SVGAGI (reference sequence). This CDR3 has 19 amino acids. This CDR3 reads CASSYSSGTSPASTDKQYF. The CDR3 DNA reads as TGTGCCAGCAGTTACTCAAGCGGAACGTCCCCCGCTAGCACAGATAAGCAGTATTTT.

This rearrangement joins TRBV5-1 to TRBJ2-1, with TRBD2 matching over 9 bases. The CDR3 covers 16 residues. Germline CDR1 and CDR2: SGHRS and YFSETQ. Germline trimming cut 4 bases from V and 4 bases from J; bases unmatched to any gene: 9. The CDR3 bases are TGCGCCAGCAGCGACCTAGCGGGGATGAGGTACAATGAGCAGTTCTTC. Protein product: CASSDLAGMRYNEQFF.

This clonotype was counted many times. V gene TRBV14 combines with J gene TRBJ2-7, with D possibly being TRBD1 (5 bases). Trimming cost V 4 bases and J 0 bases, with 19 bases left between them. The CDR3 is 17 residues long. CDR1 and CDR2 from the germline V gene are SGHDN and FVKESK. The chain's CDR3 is CASSRLPTGPSSYEQYF. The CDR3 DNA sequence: TGTGCCAGCAGCCGCCTCCCTACAGGCCCCAGCTCCTACGAGCAGTACTTC.

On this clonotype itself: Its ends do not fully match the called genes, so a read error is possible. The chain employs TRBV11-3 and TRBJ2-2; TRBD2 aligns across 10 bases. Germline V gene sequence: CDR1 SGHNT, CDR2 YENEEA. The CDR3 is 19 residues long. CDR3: CASSMTDRISGGNTGELFF. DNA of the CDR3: TGTGCCAGCAGCATGACCGACCGCATTAGCGGGGGGAACACCGGGGAGTTGTTTTTT.

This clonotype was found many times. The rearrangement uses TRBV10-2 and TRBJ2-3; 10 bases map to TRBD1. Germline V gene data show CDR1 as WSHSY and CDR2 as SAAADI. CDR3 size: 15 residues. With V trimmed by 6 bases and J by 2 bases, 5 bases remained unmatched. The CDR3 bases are TGCGCCAGCAGGAAGGGACAGGGGAACACAGATACGCAGTATTTT. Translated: CASRKGQGNTDTQYF.

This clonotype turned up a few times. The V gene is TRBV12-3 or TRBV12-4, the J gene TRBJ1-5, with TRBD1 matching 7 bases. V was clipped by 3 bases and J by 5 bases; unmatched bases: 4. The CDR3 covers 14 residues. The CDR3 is CASSFVTGDQPQHF. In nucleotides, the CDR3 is TGTGCCAGCAGTTTCGTAACAGGGGATCAGCCCCAGCATTTT.

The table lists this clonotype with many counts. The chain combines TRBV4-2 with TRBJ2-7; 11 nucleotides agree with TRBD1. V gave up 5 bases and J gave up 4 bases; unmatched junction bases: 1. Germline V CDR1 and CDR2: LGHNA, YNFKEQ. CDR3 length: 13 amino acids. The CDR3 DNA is TGTGCCAGCAGCGGGGACAGGGGGTACGAGCAGTACTTC. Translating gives CASSGDRGYEQYF.

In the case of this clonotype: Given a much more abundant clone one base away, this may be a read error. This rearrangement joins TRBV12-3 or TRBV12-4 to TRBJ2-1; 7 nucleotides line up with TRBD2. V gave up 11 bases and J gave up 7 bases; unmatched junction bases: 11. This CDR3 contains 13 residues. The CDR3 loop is CARHTSATNEQFF. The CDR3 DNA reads TGTGCCCGCCACACTAGCGCTACAAATGAGCAGTTCTTC.

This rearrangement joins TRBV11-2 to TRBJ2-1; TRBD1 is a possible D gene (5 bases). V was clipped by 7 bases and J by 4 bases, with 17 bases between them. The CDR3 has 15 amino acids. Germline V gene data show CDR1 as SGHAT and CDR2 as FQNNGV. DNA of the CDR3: TGTGCCAGCAATTTGAGTCAGGGCCCTTACAATGAGCAGTTCTTC. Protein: CASNLSQGPYNEQFF. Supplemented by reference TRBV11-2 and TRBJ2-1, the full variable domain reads EAGVAQSPRYKIIEKRQSVAFWCNPISGHATLYWYQQILGQGPKLLIQFQNNGVVDDSQLPKDRFSAERLKGVDSTLKIQPAKLEDSAVYLCASNLSQGPYNEQFFGPGTRLTVL.

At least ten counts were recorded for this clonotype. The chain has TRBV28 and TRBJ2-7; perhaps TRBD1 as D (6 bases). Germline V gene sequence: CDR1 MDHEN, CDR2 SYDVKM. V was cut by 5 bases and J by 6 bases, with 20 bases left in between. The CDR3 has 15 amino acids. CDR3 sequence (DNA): TGTGCCAGCAGTCCAAGACAGGCGTACCCCCTCGAGCAGTACTTC. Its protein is CASSPRQAYPLEQYF.

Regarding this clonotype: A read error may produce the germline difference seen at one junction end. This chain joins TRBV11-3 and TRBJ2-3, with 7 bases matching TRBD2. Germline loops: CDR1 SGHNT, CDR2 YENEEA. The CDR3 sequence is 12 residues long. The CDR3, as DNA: TGTGCCAGCAGGGGGGGGGTAGATACGCAGTTTTTT. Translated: CASRGGVDTQFF.

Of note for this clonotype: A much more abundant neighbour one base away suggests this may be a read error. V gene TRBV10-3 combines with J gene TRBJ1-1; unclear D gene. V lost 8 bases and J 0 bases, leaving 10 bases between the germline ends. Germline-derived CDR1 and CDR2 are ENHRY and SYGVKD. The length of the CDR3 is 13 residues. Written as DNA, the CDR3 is TGTGCCATCGGAGGGTCCTTGAACACTGAAGCTTTCTTT. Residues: CAIGGSLNTEAFF.

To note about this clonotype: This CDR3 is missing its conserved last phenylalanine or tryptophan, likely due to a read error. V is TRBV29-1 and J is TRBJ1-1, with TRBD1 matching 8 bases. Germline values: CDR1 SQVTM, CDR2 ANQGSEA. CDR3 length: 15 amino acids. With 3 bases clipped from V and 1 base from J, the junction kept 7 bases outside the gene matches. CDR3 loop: CSVDQDRAWNTEAFI. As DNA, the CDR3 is TGCAGCGTTGATCAGGACAGGGCATGGAACACTGAAGCTTTCATT.